This is a list of T cell receptor beta chains from one sample in a study of shared clonotypes between healthy human individuals. Assay used: immunoSEQ multiplex PCR; TCRdb lists only in-frame clones, some missing. The repertoire includes approximately 940,000 clones, less than 85% of them detected once, and about 1.5% sits in the top ten. What was sequenced was memory CD4+ T cells sorted from blood. These TCRs come from a man aged 18 to 30 in good health. Each CDR3 is given without its conserved first and last residue. Each record gives: J gene, V gene, CDR3 protein.

>TRBJ1-1|TRBV28
ASSLSSPGRGNTEAF
>TRBJ2-7|TRBV2
ASSVGASSSYEQY
>TRBJ2-2|TRBV28
ATGQAPGELF
>TRBJ2-7|TRBV7-9
ASGVASGRSGEQY
>TRBJ2-1|TRBV10-2
ASNGGYNEQF
>TRBJ2-2|TRBV10-3
AISESRGGELF
>TRBJ2-7|TRBV6-7
ASSFSGLAGPSSYEQY
>TRBJ2-5|TRBV7-2
ASTPIGQGYQETQY
>TRBJ2-5|TRBV5-1
ASSSVGQGVQETQY
>TRBJ2-3|TRBV14
ASSQAHGTDTQY
>TRBJ1-1|TRBV5-1
ASSLSTGSNTEAF
>TRBJ1-5|TRBV18
ASSPGREGNQPQH
>TRBJ2-7|TRBV7-3
ASSLGRGSSYEQY
>TRBJ1-1|TRBV7-3
ASSPTHTNTEAF
>TRBJ1-6|TRBV18
ASSYSEGYNSPLH
>TRBJ2-5|TRBV6-5
ASNKRGWETQY
>TRBJ1-3|TRBV4-1
ASSQGGWDRFSGNTIY
>TRBJ1-5|TRBV10-3
ATDDRRQGGNQPQH
>TRBJ2-7|TRBV7-2
ASSSQRSRGAYEQY
>TRBJ1-1|TRBV5-1
ASSDEVTTEAF
>TRBJ1-2|TRBV2
ASSGTGSIYGYT
>TRBJ1-5|TRBV18
ASSNTYNQPQH
>TRBJ2-7|TRBV7-8
ASSHRDGPSYEQY
>TRBJ1-2|TRBV7-9
ASTRPGQVLYGYT
>TRBJ2-2|TRBV27
ASRGTSGGPGTGELF
>TRBJ2-2|TRBV7-2
ASSPRQGLGGELF
>TRBJ2-7|TRBV21-1
ASSTLRTGRWEH
>TRBJ1-6|TRBV5-8
ASSFRGDTSPLH
>TRBJ2-1|TRBV6-1
ASRMGLAYNEQF
>TRBJ2-3|TRBV11-2
ASSFFFGGSPDTQY
>TRBJ2-5|TRBV2
ASSSSQSGETQY
>TRBJ2-3|TRBV9
ASSDRAITDTQY
>TRBJ1-2|TRBV4-1
ASSQSGPYGYT
>TRBJ1-2|TRBV19
ASSNRDRTGYT
>TRBJ1-2|TRBV7-2
ASSLGPYREEANYGYT
>TRBJ1-2|TRBV11-2
ASSPRTGAYGYT
>TRBJ1-5|TRBV6-1
ASSEQIGNQPQH
>.|TRBV30
AWSGPSGLSYEQY
>TRBJ2-3|TRBV25-1
ASSVGTGGTDTQY
>TRBJ1-5|TRBV29-1
SVVGVEGQPQH
>TRBJ1-6|TRBV2
ASDGTGYSPLH
>TRBJ2-3|TRBV7-2
ASSPNMITQY
>TRBJ2-7|TRBV29-1
SVIPGTGIYEQY
>TRBJ1-2|TRBV10-3
AISTGSGTAYGYT
>TRBJ2-5|TRBV7-2
ASSEPGPGGETQY
>TRBJ2-2|TRBV28
ASSLTHTGELF
>TRBJ2-7|TRBV7-2
ASTPGPTPYEQY
>TRBJ2-3|TRBV19
ASTLGQGPTDTQY
>TRBJ2-1|TRBV20-1
SAGGGQEQF
>TRBJ1-6|TRBV11-1
ASSLLDSYNSPLH
>TRBJ2-1|TRBV11-2
ASSFLADPYNEQF
>TRBJ2-7|TRBV6-5
ASRPLAGGLYEQY
>TRBJ2-2|TRBV19
ASRGKGGELF
>TRBJ2-3|TRBV5-1
ASSLGGKITDTQY
>TRBJ2-3|TRBV19
ASSIAGGGTDTQY
>TRBJ1-1|TRBV29-1
SVERSGTEAF